This T cell receptor beta chain was captured in a study of blood T cell repertoires in COVID-19. Study details: Samples representing acute and convalescent COVID-19 were sourced from the United States, Italy and Spain. T cells, B-cell-depleted T cells, or PBMCs provided the cDNA or gDNA that served as material.

TCRdb's table, derived via immunoSEQ multiplex PCR, lists solely in-frame clones and lacks some. The sample has around 250,000 clones, about 87% seen once. The length of the CDR3 is 15 residues. Looked up from germline, CDR1 is KGHSH and CDR2 is LQKENI. With V trimmed by 2 bases and J by 2 bases, 5 bases remained unmatched. This chain uses TRBV18 with TRBJ2-7, with 8 nucleotides matching TRBD1. What was sequenced was peripheral blood. The sequence was collected from a woman aged 65 to 85 with active or convalescent COVID-19. The CDR3 DNA reads as TGTGCCAGCTCACCATTGGGACAGGCGCCCTACGAGCAGTACTTC. This translates into CASSPLGQAPYEQYF.